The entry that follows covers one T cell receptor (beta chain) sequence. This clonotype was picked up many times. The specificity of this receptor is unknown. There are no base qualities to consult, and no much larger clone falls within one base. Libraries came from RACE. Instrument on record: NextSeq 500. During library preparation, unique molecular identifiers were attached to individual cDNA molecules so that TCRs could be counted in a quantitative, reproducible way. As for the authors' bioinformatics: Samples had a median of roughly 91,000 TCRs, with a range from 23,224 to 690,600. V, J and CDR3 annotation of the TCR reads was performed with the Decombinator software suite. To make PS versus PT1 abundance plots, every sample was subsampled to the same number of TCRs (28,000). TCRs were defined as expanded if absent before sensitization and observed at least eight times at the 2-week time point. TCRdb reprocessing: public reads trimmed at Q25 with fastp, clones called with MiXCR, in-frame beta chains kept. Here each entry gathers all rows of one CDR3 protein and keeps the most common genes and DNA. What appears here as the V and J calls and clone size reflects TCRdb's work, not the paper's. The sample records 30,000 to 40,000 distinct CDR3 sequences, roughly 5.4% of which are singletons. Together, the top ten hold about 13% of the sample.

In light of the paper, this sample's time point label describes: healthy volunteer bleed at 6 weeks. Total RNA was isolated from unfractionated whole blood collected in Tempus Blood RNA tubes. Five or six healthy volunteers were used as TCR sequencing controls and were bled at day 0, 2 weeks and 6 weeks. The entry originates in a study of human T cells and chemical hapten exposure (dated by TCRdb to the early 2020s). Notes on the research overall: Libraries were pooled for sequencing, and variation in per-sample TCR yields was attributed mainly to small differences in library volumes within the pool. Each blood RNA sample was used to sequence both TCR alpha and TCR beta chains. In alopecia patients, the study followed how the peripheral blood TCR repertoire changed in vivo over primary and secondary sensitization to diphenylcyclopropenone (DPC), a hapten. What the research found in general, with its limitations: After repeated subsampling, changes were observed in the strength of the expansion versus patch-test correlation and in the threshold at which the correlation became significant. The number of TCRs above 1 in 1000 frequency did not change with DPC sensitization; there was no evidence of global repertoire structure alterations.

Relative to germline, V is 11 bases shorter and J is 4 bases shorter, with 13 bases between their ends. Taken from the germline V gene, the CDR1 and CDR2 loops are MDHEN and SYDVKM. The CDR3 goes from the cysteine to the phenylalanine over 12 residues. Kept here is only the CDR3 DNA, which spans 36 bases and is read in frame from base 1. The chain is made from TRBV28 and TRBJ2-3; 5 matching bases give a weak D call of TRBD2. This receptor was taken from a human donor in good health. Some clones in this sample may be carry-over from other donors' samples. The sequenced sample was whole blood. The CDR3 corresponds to CAPRDRPDTQYF. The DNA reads TGTGCCCCACGGGATCGTCCAGATACGCAGTATTTT.